One and the same sample provided the 14 T cell receptor beta chains below, sequenced in a study of Graves' ophthalmopathy and Graves' hyperthyroidism. RNA served as the template for amplifying TCR beta CDR3 regions. HTBI primers served in a first-round RT-PCR, which a second-round multiplex PCR followed. TCRdb ran MiXCR on the multiplex PCR reads and lists one entry per CDR3 protein. Altogether over 500,000 distinct CDR3 sequences are present, around a fifth being singletons, with the ten largest covering more than 5.5%. Sequenced material: peripheral blood. Receptors originate from a woman under 30 with stable Graves' hyperthyroidism. Some clones in this sample may be carry-over from other donors' samples.

This clonotype was found many times. The chain couples TRBV6-2 or TRBV6-3 to TRBJ1-2, with D maybe TRBD1 (5 bases). CDR3 length: 15 amino acids. The ends were cut back, 2 bases at V and 0 bases at J, with 10 bases in the middle. CDR1 MNHEY and CDR2 SVGEGT come from the germline V gene. The CDR3 sequence: CASSYLGGPNYGYTF. CDR3 in DNA: TGTGCCAGCAGTTACCTCGGGGGTCCTAACTATGGCTACACCTTC.

In this sample, this clonotype turned up many times. J is TRBJ1-2 and V is TRBV12-3 or TRBV12-4, with D possibly TRBD1 on 5 matching bases. The CDR3 totals 12 residues. V lost 5 bases to trimming and J lost 7 bases, with 11 bases between them. CDR3 DNA sequence: TGTGCCAGCAGTCGTGACAGTACTGGCTACACCTTC. Translation gives CASSRDSTGYTF.

At least ten counts were recorded for this clonotype. The rearrangement uses TRBV29-1 and TRBJ1-1; D gene ambiguous. The germline gives CDR1 SQVTM, CDR2 ANQGSEA. The V and J ends lost 6 bases and 3 bases respectively, with 11 bases between them. The CDR3 covers 12 residues. In DNA, the CDR3 is TGCAGCGTGGGGTCAGGATACACTGAAGCTTTCTTT. It yields the protein CSVGSGYTEAFF.

The chain has TRBV19 and TRBJ1-2, with D possibly matching TRBD1 (6 bases). Trimming cost V 5 bases and J 4 bases, with 17 bases left between them. Germline loops: CDR1 LNHDA, CDR2 SQIVND (reference sequence). This CDR3 comprises 15 residues. The CDR3 here is CASSDPGGSGYGYTF. As DNA, the CDR3 is TGTGCCAGTAGTGACCCCGGGGGCTCTGGCTATGGCTACACCTTC.

The J gene is TRBJ2-7, the V gene TRBV11-2, with 8 bases fitting TRBD1. The CDR3 consists of 16 residues. Unmatched junction bases numbered 9, after V lost 2 bases and J lost 3 bases. The V gene's germline CDR1 is SGHAT and CDR2 FQNNGV. The CDR3 is CASSLKGRGLHYEQYF. As DNA, the CDR3 is TGTGCCAGCAGCTTAAAGGGCAGGGGGCTACACTACGAGCAGTACTTC.

This clonotype was found many times. The chain has TRBV14 and TRBJ1-6; D might be TRBD1 (6 bases). Per the germline V gene, CDR1 is SGHDN and CDR2 is FVKESK. CDR3 length: 16 amino acids. V was cut by 1 base and J by 6 bases, with 13 bases left in between. The CDR3, as DNA: TGTGCCAGCAGCCAAGGTTCAGGGGCCCTTAATTCACCCCTCCACTTT. Amino acids: CASSQGSGALNSPLHF.

This clonotype has a count of ten or more. This chain joins TRBV6-1 and TRBJ2-7, with D uncertain. The CDR3 loop spans 13 amino acids. V gave up 7 bases and J gave up 0 bases, with 10 bases separating them. Germline V lookup: CDR1 MNHNS, CDR2 SASEGT. In DNA form, the CDR3 reads TGTGCCAGCACCGTACATAGCTCCTACGAGCAGTACTTC. Amino acid sequence: CASTVHSSYEQYF.

This clonotype has a handful of counts. The genes are TRBV20-1 and TRBJ2-7, with D perhaps TRBD2 (6 bases). V lost 6 bases, J lost 2 bases, and 20 bases lay in between. Per germline, CDR1 DFQATT and CDR2 SNEGSKA (reference sequence). There are 15 residues in the CDR3. For the CDR3, the DNA is TGCAGTGCCCCCGTCACCGGGGGAGCAACCTACGAGCAGTACTTC. Translated, it gives CSAPVTGGATYEQYF.

This clonotype was found many times. This rearrangement joins TRBV20-1 to TRBJ2-7, with a tentative D call TRBD1 (6 bases). Germline CDR1 and CDR2: DFQATT and SNEGSKA (reference sequence). The V end was cut by 4 bases, the J end by 4 bases, with 29 bases between. The CDR3 consists of 18 residues. The CDR3 spells CSAIPGTLHLERGYEQYF. CDR3 coding DNA: TGCAGTGCTATCCCCGGGACACTTCACCTCGAGAGGGGATACGAGCAGTACTTC.

Comments on this clonotype: Since a much larger clone is just one base distant, this may be a read error. The genes are TRBV6-2 or TRBV6-3 and TRBJ2-7; D is undetermined. This CDR3 contains 11 residues. CDR1 is MNHEY and CDR2 is SVGEGT in the germline V gene. V was clipped by 10 bases and J by 2 bases, with 9 bases between them. The CDR3 coding sequence is TGTGCCACCCAGACCGCCTACGAGCAGTACGTC. Its protein is CATQTAYEQYV.

This clonotype was found a few times. The chain is built from TRBV19 and TRBJ2-7; possibly TRBD1 for D (6 bases). Per germline, CDR1 LNHDA and CDR2 SQIVND (reference sequence). The CDR3 consists of 11 residues. V shed 4 bases and J shed 6 bases, with 7 bases lying between them. In nucleotides, the CDR3 is TGTGCCAGTAGTACAGGGGCCGAGCAGTACTTC. It specifies CASSTGAEQYF.

This clonotype was observed at least ten times. The V and J genes are TRBV5-1 and TRBJ2-4; the D is unclear. Per germline, CDR1 SGHRS and CDR2 YFSETQ. Trimming took off 4 bases at V and 3 bases at J, with 8 bases between the two ends. CDR3 length equals 13 residues. In nucleotides, the CDR3 is TGCGCCAGCAGCCTGGGTGGCAAAAACATTCAGTACTTC. Its protein is CASSLGGKNIQYF.

This clonotype has a count of ten or more. The chain employs TRBV5-5 and TRBJ1-2; D unresolved. V lost 6 bases and J lost 7, with 13 bases in between. This CDR3 region has 12 residues. The V gene's germline CDR1 is SGHKS and CDR2 YYEKEE (reference sequence). CDR3 nucleotide sequence: TGTGCCAGCACTGGCCCAAACGGTGGCTACACCTTC. Translating gives CASTGPNGGYTF.

This clonotype was seen at least ten times. The rearrangement joins TRBV7-9 to TRBJ1-5; perhaps TRBD1 as D (5 bases). CDR1 SEHNR and CDR2 FQNEAQ come from the germline V gene (reference sequence). V was cut by 4 bases and J by 4 bases, with 11 bases left in between. The CDR3 has 14 residues. Here the CDR3 DNA reads TGTGCCAGCAGCTACGGGGGGGAGAATCAGCCCCAGCATTTT. Protein product: CASSYGGENQPQHF.